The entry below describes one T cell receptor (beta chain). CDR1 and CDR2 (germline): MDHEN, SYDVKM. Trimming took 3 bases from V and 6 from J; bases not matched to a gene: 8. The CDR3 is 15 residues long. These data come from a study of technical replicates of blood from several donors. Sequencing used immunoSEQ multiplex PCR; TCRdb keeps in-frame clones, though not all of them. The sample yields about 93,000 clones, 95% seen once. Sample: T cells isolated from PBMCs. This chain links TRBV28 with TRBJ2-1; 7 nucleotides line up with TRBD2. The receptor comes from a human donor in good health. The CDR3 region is CASSFFRGRGNEQFF. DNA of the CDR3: TGTGCCAGCAGTTTCTTCCGGGGGAGGGGCAATGAGCAGTTCTTC.